The next 32 T cell receptor beta chains were all read from a single sample in a study of blood T cell repertoires in COVID-19. Data came from immunoSEQ multiplex PCR; TCRdb stores just in-frame clones and leaves some out. The sample contains more than 250,000 clones, under 90% of which appear only once. Sequencing input: PBMCs or T cells enriched from blood (not recorded which). Source of these receptors: a woman aged 18-29 years who had recovered from COVID-19.

This sequence joins TRBV27 and TRBJ1-5; D may be TRBD1 (6 bases). The germline V gene encodes CDR1 MNHEY and CDR2 SMNVEV (reference sequence). V gave up 5 bases and J gave up 5 bases, with 13 bases separating them. CDR3 size: 14 residues. The CDR3 DNA reads TGTGCCAGCAGTCTACAGGGTAACGATCAGCCCCAGCATTTT. This translates into CASSLQGNDQPQHF.

The CDR3 DNA follows: TGTGCCAGTACCTCCCGCGCGACATCACCCGCTGGAGAGCAGTACTTC. Amino acid sequence: CASTSRATSPAGEQYF. The chain uses TRBV19 and TRBJ2-7; D is unclear. The V and J ends lost 7 bases and 7 bases respectively, with 26 bases between them. Germline lookup yields CDR1 LNHDA and CDR2 SQIVND (reference sequence). The CDR3 length is 16 residues. The whole variable domain, remainder taken from reference TRBV19 and TRBJ2-7, is DGGITQSPKYLFRKEGQNVTLSCEQNLNHDAMYWYRQDPGQGLRLIYYSQIVNDFQKGDIAEGYSVSREKKESFPLTVTSAQKNPTAFYLCASTSRATSPAGEQYFGPGTRLTVT.

The chain combines TRBV10-3 with TRBJ2-1, with 8 bases aligning to TRBD2. Germline CDR1 reads ENHRY; CDR2 reads SYGVKD. The CDR3 spans 14 residues. Losses at the gene ends were 6 bases for V and 9 bases for J; bases not matched to a gene: 10. CDR3: CAISVSGSPSEQFF. Here the CDR3 DNA reads TGTGCCATCAGCGTCAGCGGGAGCCCCAGTGAGCAGTTCTTC.

DNA of the CDR3: TGCGCCAGCAGCTTAGGCCGGGACAGGGCCATGGACACTGAAGCTTTCTTT. As protein: CASSLGRDRAMDTEAFF. V and J are TRBV5-1 and TRBJ1-1; 9 bases fit TRBD1. V lost 2 bases and J lost 3; bases outside the gene matches: 11. CDR3 length equals 17 residues. The germline V gene encodes CDR1 SGHRS and CDR2 YFSETQ.

The chain links TRBV2 to TRBJ2-3; 7 bases are a match to TRBD1. V dropped 6 bases and J dropped 0; count of bases not matched to a gene: 9. The CDR3 is 16 residues long. CDR1 is SNHLY and CDR2 is FYNNEI in the germline V gene. CDR3 DNA sequence: TGTGCCAGCAGCCAGACAGGGCCTACTAGCACAGATACGCAGTATTTT. Its protein product is CASSQTGPTSTDTQYF.

The chain is built from TRBV18 and TRBJ1-4, with D unresolved. CDR3 length: 16 amino acids. V lost 2 bases and J 5 bases, leaving 15 bases between the germline ends. The germline gives CDR1 KGHSH, CDR2 LQKENI. As DNA, the CDR3 is TGTGCCAGCTCACCATTCGGAGCTCGGGGAAATGAAAAACTGTTTTTT. Its protein product is CASSPFGARGNEKLFF.

This rearrangement joins TRBV2 to TRBJ1-1, with D unresolved. Trimming took off 2 bases at V and 2 bases at J, with 15 bases between the two ends. Germline V gene lookup returns CDR1 SNHLY and CDR2 FYNNEI. This CDR3 has 16 residues. CDR3 sequence (DNA): TGTGCCAGCAGTGAATTAGGTTTACAGTCCAACACTGAAGCTTTCTTT. Protein product: CASSELGLQSNTEAFF.

V gene TRBV28 combines with J gene TRBJ2-5, with D perhaps matching TRBD1 (6 bases). Germline V lookup: CDR1 MDHEN, CDR2 SYDVKM. Trimming took 3 bases from V and 6 from J, leaving 11 bases between them. The length of the CDR3 is 13 residues. The CDR3 DNA reads TGTGCCAGCAGTTTGGGGGCCCCCAAGACCCAGTACTTC. This translates into CASSLGAPKTQYF.

The chain links TRBV9 to TRBJ2-4, with 8 bases matching TRBD2. V lost 2 bases to trimming and J lost 0 bases; unmatched junction nucleotides: 4. The germline gives CDR1 SGDLS, CDR2 YYNGEE. The CDR3 is made up of 16 amino acids. The CDR3 here is CASSVAGGLAKNIQYF. The CDR3 DNA follows: TGTGCCAGCAGCGTCGCGGGGGGACTAGCCAAAAACATTCAGTACTTC.

The chain couples TRBV3-1 (or the pseudogene TRBV3-2) to TRBJ2-1; D remains unclear. The V end was cut by 11 bases, the J end by 6 bases, with 11 bases between. Looked up from germline, CDR1 is LGHDT and CDR2 is YNNKEL (reference sequence). CDR3 length: 11 amino acids. The chain's CDR3 is CACQHLNEQFF. The DNA for the CDR3 is TGTGCCTGCCAACATCTCAATGAGCAGTTCTTC.

The chain couples TRBV13 to TRBJ2-3; D possibly corresponds to TRBD1 (7 bases). Trimming left V 1 base short and J 5 bases short, with 10 bases between. The V gene's germline CDR1 is PRHDT and CDR2 FYEKMQ (reference sequence). CDR3 length: 14 amino acids. Here the CDR3 DNA reads TGTGCCAGCAGCTTAGACAGGGGAGGAGATACGCAGTATTTT. Its translation is CASSLDRGGDTQYF.

The chain carries TRBV28 and TRBJ1-4, with 11 bases lining up with TRBD1. The germline CDR1 and CDR2 sequences are MDHEN and SYDVKM. This CDR3 has 15 residues. V trimming: 6 bases; J trimming: 6 bases; junction bases outside the gene matches: 6. The CDR3 bases are TGTGCCAGCAGCTCTCCGGGACAGGGGGATGAAAAACTGTTTTTT. It translates to CASSSPGQGDEKLFF.

This clone was picked up one time. The chain uses TRBV19 and TRBJ2-1; 8 nucleotides line up with TRBD1. V dropped 4 bases and J dropped 5; count of bases not matched to a gene: 13. Germline V lookup: CDR1 LNHDA, CDR2 SQIVND (reference sequence). This CDR3 is built from 17 residues. This CDR3 reads CASSRTNRGEPNNEQFF. CDR3 DNA sequence: TGTGCCAGTAGTAGAACGAACAGGGGGGAGCCGAACAATGAGCAGTTCTTC. The variable domain in full, completed from reference TRBV19 and TRBJ2-1, reads DGGITQSPKYLFRKEGQNVTLSCEQNLNHDAMYWYRQDPGQGLRLIYYSQIVNDFQKGDIAEGYSVSREKKESFPLTVTSAQKNPTAFYLCASSRTNRGEPNNEQFFGPGTRLTVL.

This clone was counted a few times. The V call is TRBV5-8, the J call TRBJ1-2; D uncertain. The germline V gene has CDR1 SGHTS and CDR2 YDEGEE. V was trimmed by 2 bases and J by 7 bases, leaving 9 bases between them. This CDR3 has 12 residues. The CDR3 DNA is TGTGCCAGCAGCTTCCTGGTCGGTGGCTACACCTTC. Protein sequence: CASSFLVGGYTF. The full variable domain, rest sourced from reference TRBV5-8 and TRBJ1-2, is EAGVTQSPTHLIKTRGQQATLRCSPISGHTSVYWYQQALGLGLQFLLWYDEGEERNRGNFPPRFSGRQFPNYSSELNVNALELEDSALYLCASSFLVGGYTFGSGTRLTVV.

The chain recombines TRBV19 with TRBJ2-3; 9 positions match TRBD1. The germline V gene encodes CDR1 LNHDA and CDR2 SQIVND (reference sequence). V gave up 8 bases and J gave up 0 bases; unmatched junction bases: 18. CDR3 length equals 19 residues. CDR3 nucleotides: TGTGCCAGTCGAGAGTTTAGGACAGGGGTCGATACTAGCACAGATACGCAGTATTTT. It is translated as CASREFRTGVDTSTDTQYF.

This clone was counted between two and nine times. The chain combines TRBV6-5 with TRBJ2-7; D perhaps matches TRBD1 (6 bases). V lost 6 bases, J lost 0 bases, and 12 bases lay in between. The CDR3 sequence is 14 residues long. CDR1 MNHEY and CDR2 SVGAGI come from the germline V gene. CDR3 DNA: TGTGCCAGCAGAGGACGGGACACCTCCTACGAGCAGTACTTC. Translation gives CASRGRDTSYEQYF.

This clone was observed a single time. The chain has TRBV29-1 and TRBJ2-7, with no clear D. Germline V gene lookup returns CDR1 SQVTM and CDR2 ANQGSEA. The CDR3 sequence is 12 residues long. V shed 6 bases and J shed 6 bases, with 15 bases lying between them. The CDR3 DNA reads TGCAGCGTGGTAACTGCAGGTTCCGAGCAGTACTTC. Its protein product is CSVVTAGSEQYF.

This chain connects TRBV2 to TRBJ2-7; 7 bases are shared with TRBD1. The CDR3 consists of 15 residues. V was pared by 2 bases and J by 7 bases, with 11 bases of the junction left unmatched. Per the germline V gene, CDR1 is SNHLY and CDR2 is FYNNEI. CDR3 sequence (DNA): TGTGCCAGCAGTGAACATGGTCAGGGGGTGGGAGAGCAGTACTTC. Its translation: CASSEHGQGVGEQYF.

V and J are TRBV27 and TRBJ2-7; D is unclear. Trimming pared 2 bases from V and 2 bases from J, leaving 13 bases between. The germline V gene encodes CDR1 MNHEY and CDR2 SMNVEV (reference sequence). The CDR3 is 15 residues long. This CDR3 reads CASSLGVPRTYEQYF. CDR3 coding DNA: TGTGCCAGCAGTTTAGGTGTTCCTAGGACCTACGAGCAGTACTTC.

Comments on this clone: A read error may produce the germline difference seen at one junction end. This sequence joins TRBV18 and TRBJ2-2; 12 nucleotides agree with TRBD2. This CDR3 comprises 16 residues. Germline CDR1 reads KGHSH; CDR2 reads LQKENI. As DNA, the CDR3 is TGTGCCAGCTCGCTAGCGGGGGGGACGAACCCCGGGGAGCTGTTTTTT. Amino acid sequence: CASSLAGGTNPGELFF.

This chain connects TRBV27 to TRBJ2-1; D ambiguous. V shed 2 bases and J shed 3 bases, with 14 bases lying between them. The germline V gene has CDR1 MNHEY and CDR2 SMNVEV (reference sequence). The CDR3 consists of 16 residues. In DNA, the CDR3 is TGTGCCAGCAGTTTAAACGATCCGGGTTACTACAATGAGCAGTTCTTC. As protein: CASSLNDPGYYNEQFF.

The rearrangement links TRBV19 to TRBJ1-1, with 7 bases aligning to TRBD1. CDR3 size: 14 residues. Trimming at V came to 5 bases and at J to 4 bases, leaving 7 bases not matched to a gene. The germline V gene encodes CDR1 LNHDA and CDR2 SQIVND (reference sequence). CDR3 amino acids: CASSAGTDGTEAFF. In DNA, the CDR3 is TGTGCCAGTAGTGCCGGGACAGACGGCACTGAAGCTTTCTTT.

In this sample, this clone turned up a few times. The chain recombines TRBV9 with TRBJ2-5, with D possibly matching TRBD2 (5 bases). Germline CDR1 and CDR2: SGDLS and YYNGEE. Trimming shortened V by 0 bases and J by 1 base, and 13 bases separated the two germline ends. This CDR3 is built from 16 residues. The CDR3 region has the DNA TGTGCCAGCAGCGTAGGAAGCGGAACACGCCAAGAGACCCAGTACTTC. The encoded protein is CASSVGSGTRQETQYF.

The chain couples TRBV30 to TRBJ1-4; no firm D call. This CDR3 comprises 11 residues. Trimming took 2 bases from V and 8 from J, leaving 6 bases between them. CDR1 is GTSNPN and CDR2 is SVGIG in the germline V gene (reference sequence). The CDR3, as DNA: TGTGCCTGGAGTTCGGGGGAAAAACTGTTTTTT. This gives the protein CAWSSGEKLFF.

The rearrangement joins TRBV4-1 to TRBJ1-4, with 12 bases identical to TRBD1. CDR1 is MGHRA, CDR2 YSYEKL, per germline. V gave up 4 bases and J gave up 5 bases; unmatched junction bases: 8. This CDR3 is built from 17 residues. In nucleotides, the CDR3 is TGCGCCAGCAGCCCTGGGGACAGGGGGCTAATCAATGAAAAACTGTTTTTT. This encodes CASSPGDRGLINEKLFF.

The chain recombines TRBV7-9 with TRBJ1-2; unclear D gene. Trimming cost V 7 bases and J 8 bases, with 23 bases left between them. The CDR3 extends over 15 amino acids. CDR1 and CDR2 (germline): SEHNR, FQNEAQ (reference sequence). The CDR3: CASTPPRGGIGGYTF. The CDR3 DNA reads TGTGCCAGCACCCCCCCGCGGGGAGGGATTGGAGGCTACACCTTC.

The rearrangement links TRBV5-1 to TRBJ2-1; 7 bases agree with TRBD2. V dropped 0 bases and J dropped 0; count of bases not matched to a gene: 0. The germline V gene encodes CDR1 SGHRS and CDR2 YFSETQ. This CDR3 contains 15 residues. Written as DNA, the CDR3 is TGCGCCAGCAGCTTGGGGACTAGCTCCTACAATGAGCAGTTCTTC. This sequence encodes CASSLGTSSYNEQFF.

The V call is TRBV13, the J call TRBJ1-1; D not certain. Germline V gene data show CDR1 as PRHDT and CDR2 as FYEKMQ (reference sequence). The V end was cut by 1 base, the J end by 3 bases, with 6 bases between. CDR3 length: 13 amino acids. CDR3 sequence reads: CASSLDPDTEAFF. CDR3 bases: TGTGCCAGCAGCTTAGACCCAGACACTGAAGCTTTCTTT. The full variable domain, in which reference TRBV13 and TRBJ1-1 provide the parts outside the CDR3, is AAGVIQSPRHLIKEKRETATLKCYPIPRHDTVYWYQQGPGQDPQFLISFYEKMQSDKGSIPDRFSAQQFSDYHSELNMSSLELGDSALYFCASSLDPDTEAFFGQGTRLTVV.

CDR3 in DNA: TGCGCCAGCAGCTTGGTTTTCGGGGGTAGCGGGAGTAGCGAGCAGTACTTC. It yields the protein CASSLVFGGSGSSEQYF. The chain carries TRBV5-1 and TRBJ2-7, with 9 positions matching TRBD2. This CDR3 contains 17 residues. Looked up from germline, CDR1 is SGHRS and CDR2 is YFSETQ. Trimming cost V 0 bases and J 6 bases; bases outside gene matches: 13.

This chain joins TRBV24-1 and TRBJ1-1, with D maybe TRBD1 (6 bases). The CDR3 sequence is 13 residues long. Germline CDR1 and CDR2: KGHDR and SFDVKD. Trimming shortened V by 7 bases and J by 1 base, and 9 bases separated the two germline ends. CDR3 sequence (DNA): TGTGCCACCAGGGACAGTCCGAACACTGAAGCTTTCTTT. Translating gives CATRDSPNTEAFF.

This clone was seen a few times. CDR3 protein: CASSQTGFVNTEAFF. The CDR3 DNA sequence: TGTGCCAGCAGCCAAACAGGATTTGTGAACACTGAAGCTTTCTTT. The V call is TRBV3-1 (or the pseudogene TRBV3-2), the J call TRBJ1-1; TRBD1 is a possible D gene (5 bases). The CDR3 is 15 residues long. V gave up 2 bases and J gave up 0 bases, with 10 bases separating them. Germline CDR1 LGHDT, CDR2 YNNKEL (reference sequence).

Written as DNA, the CDR3 is TGTGCCAGCAGAGAGTTCCAGGGGGCATGGTACTTC. This gives the protein CASREFQGAWYF. This sequence joins TRBV6-5 and TRBJ2-7, with 8 bases fitting TRBD1. Germline V gene sequence: CDR1 MNHEY, CDR2 SVGAGI. The CDR3 contains 12 residues. The V and J ends lost 6 bases and 12 bases, in that order; junction bases with no gene match: 10.